A single sample gave rise to the 24 T cell receptor beta chains below, sequenced in a study of breast tumors, draining lymph nodes, adjacent tissues. One entry per CDR3 protein, called by TCRdb with MiXCR from the multiplex PCR reads. The table includes about 32,000 distinct CDR3 sequences, 35% to 40% detected once. Sequencing used breast tumor tissue. Source of these receptors: a female donor with breast cancer. Some clones in this sample may be carry-over from other donors' samples.

The sample holds many counts of this clonotype. The J gene is TRBJ2-3, the V gene TRBV14; 13 positions match TRBD2. Germline assignment: CDR1 SGHDN and CDR2 FVKESK. The CDR3 totals 19 residues. V gave up 5 bases and J gave up 2 bases; unmatched junction bases: 13. The CDR3 sequence is CASSSPLAGGPRTTDTQYF. CDR3 bases: TGTGCCAGCAGCTCCCCACTAGCGGGAGGGCCTCGAACCACAGATACGCAGTATTTT. Drawing the rest from reference TRBV14 and TRBJ2-3, the complete variable domain is EAGVTQFPSHSVIEKGQTVTLRCDPISGHDNLYWYRRVMGKEIKFLLHFVKESKQDESGMPNNRFLAERTGGTYSTLKVQPAELEDSGVYFCASSSPLAGGPRTTDTQYFGPGTRLTVL.

This clonotype occurred many times. V and J are TRBV9 and TRBJ2-5; unclear D gene. The CDR3 totals 12 residues. Trimming took off 4 bases at V and 5 bases at J, with 9 bases between the two ends. Germline V gives CDR1 SGDLS, CDR2 YYNGEE. CDR3 nucleotide sequence: TGTGCCAGCAGCCCCAGCGTGGAGACCCAGTACTTC. Encoded protein: CASSPSVETQYF.

The chain links TRBV29-1 to TRBJ2-7, with 13 bases fitting TRBD2. The J segment lost 4 bases and the V segment lost 7 bases, leaving 16 bases of the junction unmatched. Germline-derived CDR1 and CDR2 are SQVTM and ANQGSEA. The CDR3 runs to 17 residues. This CDR3 is CSDPATEGLAGKYEQYF. CDR3 nucleotide sequence: TGCAGCGATCCGGCCACGGAGGGACTAGCGGGAAAGTACGAGCAGTACTTC.

Regarding this clonotype: A much larger clone differs from this one at a single base, so this may be a read error. The genes are TRBV6-5 and TRBJ2-4, with D possibly being TRBD1 (6 bases). The CDR3 extends over 13 amino acids. Germline V gives CDR1 MNHEY, CDR2 SVGAGI. The V and J ends lost 4 bases and 9 bases respectively, with 13 bases between them. The CDR3 is CASSLQGGTIQYF. Written as DNA, the CDR3 is TGTGCCAGCAGTTTACAGGGCGGAACCATTCAGTACTTC.

This clonotype has a count of ten or more. The CDR3 here is CASSIDLTSQETQYF. In DNA form, the CDR3 reads TGTGCCAGTAGTATAGACTTGACAAGCCAAGAGACCCAGTACTTC. The J gene is TRBJ2-5, the V gene TRBV19; no firm D call. V dropped 0 bases and J dropped 1 base, with 9 bases sitting between them. CDR1 and CDR2 (germline): LNHDA, SQIVND (reference sequence). The CDR3 consists of 15 residues. Variable domain in full (rest from reference TRBV19 and TRBJ2-5): DGGITQSPKYLFRKEGQNVTLSCEQNLNHDAMYWYRQDPGQGLRLIYYSQIVNDFQKGDIAEGYSVSREKKESFPLTVTSAQKNPTAFYLCASSIDLTSQETQYFGPGTRLLVL.

The chain carries TRBV20-1 and TRBJ1-2; possibly TRBD1 for D (6 bases). Trimming pared 0 bases from V and 4 bases from J, leaving 12 bases between. There are 14 residues in the CDR3. Germline assignment: CDR1 DFQATT and CDR2 SNEGSKA (reference sequence). Here the CDR3 reads CSARDRGGGYGYTF. DNA of the CDR3: TGCAGTGCTAGAGATCGGGGGGGCGGCTATGGCTACACCTTC.

This clonotype was counted ten times or more. The chain couples TRBV5-8 to TRBJ2-5; D is unclear. Trimming stripped 0 bases from V and 5 bases from J, with 11 bases between. Germline loops: CDR1 SGHTS, CDR2 YDEGEE. The length of the CDR3 is 14 residues. The CDR3 region has the DNA TGTGCCAGCAGCTTGGACATGGCCAGGGAGACCCAGTACTTC. It specifies CASSLDMARETQYF. The full variable domain, rest sourced from reference TRBV5-8 and TRBJ2-5, is EAGVTQSPTHLIKTRGQQATLRCSPISGHTSVYWYQQALGLGLQFLLWYDEGEERNRGNFPPRFSGRQFPNYSSELNVNALELEDSALYLCASSLDMARETQYFGPGTRLLVL.

In this sample, this clonotype turned up many times. The chain carries TRBV4-1 and TRBJ2-2; D is perhaps TRBD1 (6 bases). V lost 4 bases and J 2 bases, leaving 11 bases between the germline ends. This CDR3 has 15 residues. Per the germline V gene, CDR1 is MGHRA and CDR2 is YSYEKL. The CDR3 nucleotides are TGCGCCAGCAGCCTGCGACAGGACAACACCGGGGAGCTGTTTTTT. It yields the protein CASSLRQDNTGELFF.

This clonotype was seen repeatedly, ten times or more. The J gene is TRBJ2-5, the V gene TRBV18, with D hard to call. Germline V gives CDR1 KGHSH, CDR2 LQKENI. V was trimmed by 2 bases and J by 2 bases, leaving 6 bases between them. This CDR3 is 13 amino acids long. The CDR3 DNA reads as TGTGCCAGCTCACCAGGCAGACAAGAGACCCAGTACTTC. Its protein is CASSPGRQETQYF.

The chain is built from TRBV4-1 and TRBJ1-2, with D unclear. CDR3 length equals 16 residues. Trimming took 0 bases from V and 7 from J, leaving 18 bases between them. Germline V gene sequence: CDR1 MGHRA, CDR2 YSYEKL. The CDR3 protein is CASSQDRTGSLRGYTF. The CDR3 bases are TGCGCCAGCAGCCAAGATCGTACGGGTTCTCTCCGTGGCTACACCTTC.

The sample holds many counts of this clonotype. The chain couples TRBV2 to TRBJ2-7; D gene ambiguous. Germline V CDR1 and CDR2: SNHLY, FYNNEI. V was cut by 3 bases and J by 0 bases, with 15 bases left in between. The CDR3 consists of 16 residues. The chain's CDR3 is CASSEDLAATSYEQYF. The CDR3 DNA follows: TGTGCCAGCAGTGAGGACCTGGCAGCTACCTCCTACGAGCAGTACTTC. Supplemented by reference TRBV2 and TRBJ2-7, the full variable domain reads EPEVTQTPSHQVTQMGQEVILRCVPISNHLYFYWYRQILGQKVEFLVSFYNNEISEKSEIFDDQFSVERPDGSNFTLKIRSTKLEDSAMYFCASSEDLAATSYEQYFGPGTRLTVT.

This clonotype has ten or more counts. The gene calls are TRBV3-1 and TRBJ2-7; D is ambiguous. Germline V gives CDR1 LGHDT, CDR2 YNNKEL (reference sequence). The CDR3 runs 12 residues. Deletions cut 0 bases from V and 10 bases from J, with 10 bases between. As DNA, the CDR3 is TGTGCCAGCAGCCAAGATCAGTTAGCTCAGTACTTC. Its translation is CASSQDQLAQYF.

The chain employs TRBV25-1 and TRBJ2-3; 13 bases map to TRBD2. The CDR3 sequence is 15 residues long. The germline V gene encodes CDR1 MGHDK and CDR2 SYGVNS. Trimming removed 4 bases from V and 4 bases from J; junction bases left unmatched: 2. This CDR3 reads CASSGTSGSADTQYF. CDR3 sequence (DNA): TGTGCCAGCAGTGGGACTAGCGGGAGCGCAGATACGCAGTATTTT.

This clonotype showed up just once. This may come from a read error, since a much larger clone is one base off. The chain uses TRBV6-1 and TRBJ2-2, with TRBD1 matching 7 bases. Germline V gene sequence: CDR1 MNHNS, CDR2 SASEGT. CDR3 length: 16 residues. The CDR3 spells CASTPGQDTRTGEPFF. DNA of the CDR3: TGTGCCAGCACCCCTGGACAGGACACTAGGACCGGGGAGCCGTTTTTT.

In the case of this clonotype: Since a much larger clone is just one base distant, this may be a read error. V and J are TRBV9 and TRBJ1-2, with a possible D match to TRBD1 (6 bases). This CDR3 region has 14 residues. Germline V lookup: CDR1 SGDLS, CDR2 YYNGEE. The CDR3: CASGVGQGRYGYTF. CDR3 DNA sequence: TGTGCCAGCGGCGTAGGGCAGGGGAGGTATGGCTACACCTTC.

This chain uses TRBV11-2 with TRBJ2-5; 12 positions agree with TRBD2. CDR3 length equals 16 residues. V gave up 6 bases and J gave up 4 bases; unmatched junction bases: 9. CDR1 and CDR2 (germline): SGHAT, FQNNGV. For the CDR3, the DNA is TGTGCCAGCAGTGGACTAGCGGGATGGGGGGGAGAGACCCAGTACTTC. Amino acid sequence: CASSGLAGWGGETQYF.

This clonotype has at least ten counts. The V and J genes are TRBV4-1 and TRBJ2-7; 11 bases line up with TRBD2. Germline CDR1 MGHRA, CDR2 YSYEKL. The CDR3 is made up of 17 amino acids. With 2 bases clipped from V and 2 bases from J, the junction kept 8 bases outside the gene matches. CDR3 sequence: CASSQRTSTSGAYEQYF. The CDR3 DNA reads TGCGCCAGCAGCCAACGAACCTCGACTAGCGGGGCCTACGAGCAGTACTTC.

In its sample, this clonotype was seen many times. This chain links TRBV5-5 with TRBJ2-6; 7 nucleotides line up with TRBD1. This CDR3 has 15 residues. With 4 bases clipped from V and 7 bases from J, the junction kept 8 bases outside the gene matches. Germline CDR1 SGHKS, CDR2 YYEKEE (reference sequence). The CDR3 region has the DNA TGTGCCAGCAGCCCCTACGACAGGGATGCCAACGTCCTGACTTTC. This gives the protein CASSPYDRDANVLTF.

The genes are TRBV3-1 and TRBJ2-1; 8 nucleotides line up with TRBD1. The CDR3 totals 14 residues. Unmatched junction bases numbered 5, after V lost 2 bases and J lost 8 bases. Germline V gene lookup returns CDR1 LGHDT and CDR2 YNNKEL (reference sequence). CDR3 DNA: TGTGCCAGCAGCCAACGTTGGACAGGGCATGAGCAGTTCTTC. This codes for CASSQRWTGHEQFF.

This clonotype was found many times. This chain joins TRBV6-1 and TRBJ2-5; 9 bases map to TRBD1. The CDR3 loop spans 19 amino acids. Germline CDR1 is MNHNS and CDR2 is SASEGT. V was pared by 4 bases and J by 3 bases, with 18 bases of the junction left unmatched. This CDR3 reads CASSGAGQGYLAREETQYF. CDR3 in DNA: TGTGCCAGCAGTGGTGCGGGACAGGGCTACCTAGCGCGAGAAGAGACCCAGTACTTC.

A remark on this clonotype: Without the conserved terminal phenylalanine or tryptophan, this CDR3 likely stems from a read error. This chain joins TRBV29-1 and TRBJ2-5; D assignment may be TRBD1 or TRBD2 (5 bases each). The germline V gene has CDR1 SQVTM and CDR2 ANQGSEA. This CDR3 is built from 14 residues. With 4 bases removed from V and 5 bases from J, the gap between germline ends came to 17 bases. The CDR3 bases are TGCAGCGTTGCAATGGGGGTGAGCCATGAGACCCAGTACTCC. It yields the protein CSVAMGVSHETQYS.

This clonotype has just a few counts. CDR3 sequence (DNA): TGTGCCAGCAGTTCCCTACTAGCGGGAGTCCCCGATACGCAGTATTTT. Protein sequence: CASSSLLAGVPDTQYF. The V gene is TRBV27, the J gene TRBJ2-3; 11 bases agree with TRBD2. The CDR3 has 16 amino acids. Per germline, CDR1 MNHEY and CDR2 SMNVEV (reference sequence). Germline trimming cut 4 bases from V and 6 bases from J; bases unmatched to any gene: 9.

A word on this clonotype: A much larger clonotype is one base distant, so this may be a read error. The chain combines TRBV29-1 with TRBJ1-2; perhaps TRBD1 as D (5 bases). This CDR3 contains 13 residues. Germline V gene lookup returns CDR1 SQVTM and CDR2 ANQGSEA. The V and J ends lost 7 bases and 6 bases respectively, with 18 bases between them. CDR3 in amino acids: CSAEPRDLHGYTF. In DNA, the CDR3 is TGCAGCGCTGAGCCCAGGGACCTCCATGGCTACACCTTC.

Ten or more counts support this clonotype. The chain links TRBV5-1 to TRBJ1-6, with 10 bases that match TRBD1. Trimming removed 3 bases from V and 8 bases from J; junction bases left unmatched: 8. CDR1 and CDR2 from the germline V gene are SGHRS and YFSETQ. The CDR3 contains 16 residues. The DNA for the CDR3 is TGCGCCAGCAGCTCGACCGGGACAGGGGCGGATTCACCCCTCCACTTT. Residues: CASSSTGTGADSPLHF.